The source of this T cell receptor beta chain is a study of blood T cells in healthy people across ages. For the second PCR, which ran for about 7 to 12 cycles, a sample-barcoded 5' primer and a J-beta primer mix were used. Per sample, CDR3-containing paired-end reads numbered at least 3 million. TCRdb fed the 5' RACE reads into MiXCR, producing one record per CDR3 protein. Altogether hundreds of thousands of distinct CDR3 sequences are present, 40% to 50% being singletons, with the ten largest covering roughly 19%. Concerning this clonotype: Its antigen remains unidentified.

Overall study findings and caveats: Older age coincided with a roughly linear decline in TCR beta diversity per million T cells. Estimates drawn from one million T cells were deemed to understate diversity.

Sequenced sample: blood. The receptor was isolated from a man in his fifties or sixties in good health.

This CDR3 is CASTTSGTGRTQYF. Written as DNA, the CDR3 is TGCGCCAGCACTACCTCCGGGACAGGACGCACCCAGTACTTC. The chain joins TRBV5-1 to TRBJ2-5, with 8 nucleotides matching TRBD1. V was pared by 6 bases and J by 8 bases, with 12 bases of the junction left unmatched. CDR3 length: 14 residues. Germline V CDR1 and CDR2: SGHRS, YFSETQ. Complete variable domain (other parts from reference TRBV5-1 and TRBJ2-5): KAGVTQTPRYLIKTRGQQVTLSCSPISGHRSVSWYQQTPGQGLQFLFEYFSETQRNKGNFPGRFSGRQFSNSRSEMNVSTLELGDSALYLCASTTSGTGRTQYFGPGTRLLVL.